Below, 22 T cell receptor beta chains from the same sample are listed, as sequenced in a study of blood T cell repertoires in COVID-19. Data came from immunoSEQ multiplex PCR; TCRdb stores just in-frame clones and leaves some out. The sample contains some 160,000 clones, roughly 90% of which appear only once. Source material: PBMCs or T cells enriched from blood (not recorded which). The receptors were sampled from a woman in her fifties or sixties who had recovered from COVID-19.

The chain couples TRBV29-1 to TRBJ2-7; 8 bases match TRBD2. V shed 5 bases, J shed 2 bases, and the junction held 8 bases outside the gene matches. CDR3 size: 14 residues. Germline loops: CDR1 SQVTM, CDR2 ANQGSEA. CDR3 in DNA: TGCAGCGTTAAGGAGCGGGGGCTCCCCTACGAGCAGTACTTC. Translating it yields CSVKERGLPYEQYF.

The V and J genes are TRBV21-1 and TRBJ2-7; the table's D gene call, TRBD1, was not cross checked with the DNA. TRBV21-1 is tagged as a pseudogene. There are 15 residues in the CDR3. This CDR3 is CASSKGTQNDYEQYF. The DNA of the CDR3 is TGTGCCAGCAGCAAAGGAACGCAGAATGATTACGAGCAGTACTTC.

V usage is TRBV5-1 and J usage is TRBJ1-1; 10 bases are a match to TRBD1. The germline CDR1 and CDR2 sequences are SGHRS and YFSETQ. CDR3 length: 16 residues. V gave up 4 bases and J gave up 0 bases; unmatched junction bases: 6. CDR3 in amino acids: CASSTRQGAMNTEAFF. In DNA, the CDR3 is TGCGCCAGCAGCACCAGACAGGGGGCCATGAACACTGAAGCTTTCTTT.

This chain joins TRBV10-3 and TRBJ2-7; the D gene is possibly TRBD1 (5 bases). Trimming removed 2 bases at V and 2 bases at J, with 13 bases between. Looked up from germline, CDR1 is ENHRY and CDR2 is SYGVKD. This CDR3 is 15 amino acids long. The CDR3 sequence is CAISEQVGAPYEQYF. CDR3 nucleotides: TGTGCCATCAGTGAGCAAGTAGGGGCTCCCTACGAGCAGTACTTC.

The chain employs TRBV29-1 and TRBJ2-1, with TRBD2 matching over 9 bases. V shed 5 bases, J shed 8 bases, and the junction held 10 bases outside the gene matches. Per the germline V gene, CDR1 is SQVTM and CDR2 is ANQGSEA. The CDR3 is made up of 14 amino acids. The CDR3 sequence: CSVMAGGGSDEQFF. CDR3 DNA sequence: TGCAGCGTTATGGCGGGGGGGGGAAGTGATGAGCAGTTCTTC.

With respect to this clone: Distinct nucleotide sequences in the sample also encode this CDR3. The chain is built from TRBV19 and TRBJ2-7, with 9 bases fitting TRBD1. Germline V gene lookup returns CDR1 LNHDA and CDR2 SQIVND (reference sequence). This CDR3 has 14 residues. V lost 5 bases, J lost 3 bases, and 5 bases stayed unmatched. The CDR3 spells CASSPGTGLYEQYF. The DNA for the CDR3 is TGTGCCAGTAGTCCCGGGACAGGGCTCTACGAGCAGTACTTC.

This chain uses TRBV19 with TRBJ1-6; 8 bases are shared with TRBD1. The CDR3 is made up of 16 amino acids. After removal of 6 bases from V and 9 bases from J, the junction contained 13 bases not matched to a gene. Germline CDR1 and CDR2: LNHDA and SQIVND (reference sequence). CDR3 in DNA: TGTGCCAGTAGGACCCTATCAGCAGGGGGCTTTTCACCCCTCCACTTT. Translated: CASRTLSAGGFSPLHF.

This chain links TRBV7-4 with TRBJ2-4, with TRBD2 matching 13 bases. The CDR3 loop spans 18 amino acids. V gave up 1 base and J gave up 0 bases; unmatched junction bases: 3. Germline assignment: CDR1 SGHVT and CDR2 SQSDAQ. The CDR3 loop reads CASSLGTSGGLAKNIQYF. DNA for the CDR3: TGTGCCAGCAGCTTAGGGACTAGCGGGGGACTAGCCAAAAACATTCAGTACTTC.

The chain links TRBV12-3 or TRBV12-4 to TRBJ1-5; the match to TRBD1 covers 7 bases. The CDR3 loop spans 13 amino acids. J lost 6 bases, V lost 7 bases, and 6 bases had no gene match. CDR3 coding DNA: TGTGCCAGCACTGGACAGGAAAGTCAGCCCCAGCATTTT. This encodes CASTGQESQPQHF.

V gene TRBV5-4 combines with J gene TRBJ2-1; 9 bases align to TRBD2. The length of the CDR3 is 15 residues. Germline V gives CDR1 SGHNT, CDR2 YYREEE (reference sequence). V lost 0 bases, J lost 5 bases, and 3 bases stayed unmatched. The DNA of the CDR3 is TGTGCCAGCAGCTTGGTCCAGCGGGGGGACAATGAGCAGTTCTTC. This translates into CASSLVQRGDNEQFF.

CDR3 coding DNA: TGTGCCAGTAGTATCGGACAGCCTTCAGGTCACGGGGAGCTGTTTTTT. Translating it yields CASSIGQPSGHGELFF. The chain links TRBV19 to TRBJ2-2; possibly TRBD1 for D (6 bases). The CDR3 is made up of 16 amino acids. CDR1 is LNHDA and CDR2 is SQIVND in the germline V gene (reference sequence). Trimming cost V 3 bases and J 7 bases, with 18 bases left between them.

As DNA, the CDR3 is TGTGCCAGCAAGCGGGGGAATGGCAATCAGCCCCAGCATTTT. Residues: CASKRGNGNQPQHF. The genes are TRBV5-8 and TRBJ1-5; the D gene is possibly TRBD1 (5 bases). The germline CDR1 and CDR2 sequences are SGHTS and YDEGEE. This CDR3 has 14 amino acids. Trimming removed 6 bases at V and 2 bases at J, with 12 bases between.

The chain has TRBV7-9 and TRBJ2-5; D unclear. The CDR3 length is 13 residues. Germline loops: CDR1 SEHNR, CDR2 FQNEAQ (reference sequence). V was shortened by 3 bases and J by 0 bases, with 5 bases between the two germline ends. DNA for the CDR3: TGTGCCAGCAGCTTTATCCACCAAGAGACCCAGTACTTC. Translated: CASSFIHQETQYF.

The CDR3 DNA is TGTGCCAGCAGCCAAGGTCCTTCAACTAATGAAAAACTGTTTTTT. This gives the protein CASSQGPSTNEKLFF. The J gene is TRBJ1-4, the V gene TRBV4-2; D is unclear. This CDR3 region has 15 residues. The V end was cut by 1 base, the J end by 0 bases, with 6 bases between. Looked up from germline, CDR1 is LGHNA and CDR2 is YNFKEQ.

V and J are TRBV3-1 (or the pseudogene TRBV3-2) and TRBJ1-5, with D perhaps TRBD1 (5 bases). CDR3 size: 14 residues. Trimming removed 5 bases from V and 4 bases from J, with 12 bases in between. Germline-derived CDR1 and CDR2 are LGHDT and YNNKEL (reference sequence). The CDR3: CASSEGLTNQPQHF. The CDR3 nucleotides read TGTGCCAGCAGCGAGGGACTGACAAATCAGCCCCAGCATTTT.

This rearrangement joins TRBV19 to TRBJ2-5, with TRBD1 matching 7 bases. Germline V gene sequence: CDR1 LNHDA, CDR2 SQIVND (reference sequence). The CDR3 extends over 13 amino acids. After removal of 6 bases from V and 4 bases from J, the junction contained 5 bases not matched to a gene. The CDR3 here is CASRDTGAETQYF. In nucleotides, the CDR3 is TGTGCCAGTAGGGATACAGGGGCAGAGACCCAGTACTTC.

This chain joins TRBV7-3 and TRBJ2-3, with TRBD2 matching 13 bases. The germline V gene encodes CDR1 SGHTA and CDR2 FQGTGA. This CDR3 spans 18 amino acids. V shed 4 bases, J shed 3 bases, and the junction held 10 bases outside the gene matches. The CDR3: CASSSLPGLAGKTDTQYF. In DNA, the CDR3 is TGTGCCAGCAGCTCACTCCCGGGACTAGCGGGGAAAACAGATACGCAGTATTTT.

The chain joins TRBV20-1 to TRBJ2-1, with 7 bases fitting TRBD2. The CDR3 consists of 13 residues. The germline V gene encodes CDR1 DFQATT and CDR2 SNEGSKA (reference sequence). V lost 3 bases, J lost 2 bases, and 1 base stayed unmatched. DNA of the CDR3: TGCAGTGCTAGTCGGGGGGCCTACAATGAGCAGTTCTTC. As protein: CSASRGAYNEQFF.

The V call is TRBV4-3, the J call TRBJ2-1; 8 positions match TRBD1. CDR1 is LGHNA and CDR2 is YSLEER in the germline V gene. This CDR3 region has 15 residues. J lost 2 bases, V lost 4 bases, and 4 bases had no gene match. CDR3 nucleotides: TGCGCCAGCAGCCCGGGACAGGCCGCCTACAATGAGCAGTTCTTC. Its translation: CASSPGQAAYNEQFF.

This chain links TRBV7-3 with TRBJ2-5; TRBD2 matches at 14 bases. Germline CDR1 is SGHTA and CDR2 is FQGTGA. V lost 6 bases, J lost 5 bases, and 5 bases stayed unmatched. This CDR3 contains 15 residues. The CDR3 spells CASRPGLAGAETQYF. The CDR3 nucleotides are TGTGCCAGCAGGCCGGGACTAGCGGGGGCGGAGACCCAGTACTTC.

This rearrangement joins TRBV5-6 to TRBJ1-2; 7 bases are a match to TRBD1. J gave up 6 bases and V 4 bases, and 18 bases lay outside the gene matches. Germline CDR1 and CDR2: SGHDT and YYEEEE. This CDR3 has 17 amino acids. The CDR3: CASSLKGGQGVEDGYTF. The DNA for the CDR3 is TGTGCCAGCAGCCTAAAGGGCGGTCAGGGGGTCGAGGATGGCTACACCTTC.

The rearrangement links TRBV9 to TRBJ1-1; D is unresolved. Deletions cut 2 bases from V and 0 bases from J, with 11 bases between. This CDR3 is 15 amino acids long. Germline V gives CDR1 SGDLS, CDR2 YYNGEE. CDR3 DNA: TGTGCCAGCAGCGTTACCGGGAACATGAACACTGAAGCTTTCTTT. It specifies CASSVTGNMNTEAFF.